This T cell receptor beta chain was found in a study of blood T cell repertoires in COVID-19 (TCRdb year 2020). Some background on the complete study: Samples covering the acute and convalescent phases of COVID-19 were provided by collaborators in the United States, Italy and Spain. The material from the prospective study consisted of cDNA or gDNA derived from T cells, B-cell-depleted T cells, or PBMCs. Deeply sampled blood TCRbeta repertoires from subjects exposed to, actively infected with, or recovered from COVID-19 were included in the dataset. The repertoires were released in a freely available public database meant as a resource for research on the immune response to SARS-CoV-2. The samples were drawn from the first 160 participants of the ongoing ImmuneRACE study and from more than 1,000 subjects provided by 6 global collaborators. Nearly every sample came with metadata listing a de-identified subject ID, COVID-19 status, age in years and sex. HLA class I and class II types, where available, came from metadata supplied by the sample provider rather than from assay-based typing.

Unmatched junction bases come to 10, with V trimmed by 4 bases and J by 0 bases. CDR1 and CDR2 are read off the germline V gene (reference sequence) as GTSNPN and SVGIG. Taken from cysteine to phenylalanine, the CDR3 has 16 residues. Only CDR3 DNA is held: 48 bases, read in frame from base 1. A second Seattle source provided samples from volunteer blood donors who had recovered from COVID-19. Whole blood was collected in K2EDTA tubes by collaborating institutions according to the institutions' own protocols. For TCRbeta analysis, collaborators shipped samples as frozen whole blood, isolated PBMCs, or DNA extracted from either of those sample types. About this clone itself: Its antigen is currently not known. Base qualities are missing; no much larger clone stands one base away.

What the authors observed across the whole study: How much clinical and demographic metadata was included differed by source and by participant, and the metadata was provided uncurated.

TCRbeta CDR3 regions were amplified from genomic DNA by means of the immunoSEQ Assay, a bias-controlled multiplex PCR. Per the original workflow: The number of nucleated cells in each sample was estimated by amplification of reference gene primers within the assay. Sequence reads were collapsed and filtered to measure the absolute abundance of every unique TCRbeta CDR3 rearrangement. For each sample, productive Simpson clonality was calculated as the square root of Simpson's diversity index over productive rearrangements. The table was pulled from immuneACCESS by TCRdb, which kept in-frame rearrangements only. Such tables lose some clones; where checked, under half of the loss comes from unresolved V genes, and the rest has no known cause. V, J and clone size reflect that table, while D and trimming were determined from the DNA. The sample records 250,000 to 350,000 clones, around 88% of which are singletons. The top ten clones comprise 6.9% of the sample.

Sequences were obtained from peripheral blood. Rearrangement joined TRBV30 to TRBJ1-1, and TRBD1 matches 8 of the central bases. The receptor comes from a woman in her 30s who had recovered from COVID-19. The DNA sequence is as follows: TGTGCCTGGACCGGACAGGGAATAGTTGTGAACACTGAAGCTTTCTTT. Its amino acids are CAWTGQGIVVNTEAFF. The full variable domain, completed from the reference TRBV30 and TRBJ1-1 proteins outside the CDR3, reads SQTIHQWPATLVQPVGSPLSLECTVEGTSNPNLYWYRQAAGRGLQLLFYSVGIGQISSEVPQNLSASRPQDRQFILSSKKLLLSDSGFYLCAWTGQGIVVNTEAFFGQGTRLTVV.